What follows are 32 T cell receptor beta chains derived from one specimen sequenced in a study of PD-L1 blockade in urothelial cancer. Assay used: immunoSEQ multiplex PCR; TCRdb lists only in-frame clones, some missing. The sample contains around 50,000 clones, approximately 85% of which appear only once. Time point here: peripheral blood 6 weeks after treatment start. This specimen was PBMCs, taken around atezolizumab (anti-PD-L1) treatment. The receptors come from a man between 50 and 59 years old with urothelial cancer.

The chain employs TRBV7-8 and TRBJ2-7; 8 positions match TRBD1. CDR3 length: 14 amino acids. Looked up from germline, CDR1 is SGHVS and CDR2 is FQNEAQ. The trim removed 4 bases at V and 4 bases at J, leaving 6 bases unmatched. DNA of the CDR3: TGTGCCAGCAGCTATCGTCGGGACAGGTACGAGCAGTACTTC. Its protein is CASSYRRDRYEQYF.

This sequence joins TRBV10-3 and TRBJ2-2, with 11 bases fitting TRBD2. The trim removed 10 bases at V and 6 bases at J, leaving 7 bases unmatched. This CDR3 comprises 14 residues. Germline CDR1 reads ENHRY; CDR2 reads SYGVKD. Here the CDR3 reads CATVSGGASGELFF. Written as DNA, the CDR3 is TGTGCCACCGTTAGCGGGGGGGCCTCCGGGGAGCTGTTTTTT.

This chain uses TRBV7-9 with TRBJ2-3, with D maybe TRBD1 (5 bases). V dropped 1 base and J dropped 5 bases, with 7 bases sitting between them. The V gene's germline CDR1 is SEHNR and CDR2 FQNEAQ (reference sequence). This CDR3 is 13 amino acids long. The DNA for the CDR3 is TGTGCCAGCAGCTTAGGAGACAGAGATACGCAGTATTTT. It is translated as CASSLGDRDTQYF.

This chain uses TRBV19 with TRBJ2-7, with a possible D match to TRBD1 (6 bases). The germline V and J ends were trimmed by 7 bases and 4 bases, with 8 bases remaining between them. CDR1 is LNHDA and CDR2 is SQIVND in the germline V gene (reference sequence). The CDR3 totals 11 residues. CDR3 loop: CASTQGYEQYF. The CDR3 bases are TGTGCCAGTACTCAGGGGTACGAGCAGTACTTC. The whole variable domain, filled in from reference TRBV19 and TRBJ2-7, reads DGGITQSPKYLFRKEGQNVTLSCEQNLNHDAMYWYRQDPGQGLRLIYYSQIVNDFQKGDIAEGYSVSREKKESFPLTVTSAQKNPTAFYLCASTQGYEQYFGPGTRLTVT.

This chain links TRBV5-6 with TRBJ1-4; perhaps TRBD1 as D (6 bases). CDR1 and CDR2 from the germline V gene are SGHDT and YYEEEE. Trimming left V 0 bases short and J 3 bases short, with 15 bases between. The CDR3 runs to 17 residues. This CDR3 reads CASSLGGGHSANEKLFF. The CDR3 DNA reads TGTGCCAGCAGCTTGGGGGGGGGCCACTCGGCTAATGAAAAACTGTTTTTT. Full variable domain (rest looked up from reference TRBV5-6 and TRBJ1-4): DAGVTQSPTHLIKTRGQQVTLRCSPKSGHDTVSWYQQALGQGPQFIFQYYEEEERQRGNFPDRFSGHQFPNYSSELNVNALLLGDSALYLCASSLGGGHSANEKLFFGSGTQLSVL.

V usage is TRBV28 and J usage is TRBJ2-1, with 8 bases fitting TRBD2. The ends lost 5 bases at V and 9 bases at J; junction bases unmatched: 9. Germline V gene data show CDR1 as MDHEN and CDR2 as SYDVKM. This CDR3 region has 14 residues. The CDR3 reads CASSSGGLFPEQFF. The CDR3 bases are TGTGCCAGCAGTAGCGGGGGACTATTCCCTGAGCAGTTCTTC.

The V and J genes are TRBV30 and TRBJ2-3; D gene unclear. V was shortened by 5 bases and J by 3 bases, with 9 bases between the two germline ends. Looked up from germline, CDR1 is GTSNPN and CDR2 is SVGIG (reference sequence). The CDR3 runs 12 residues. CDR3 loop: CAWAPSTDTQYF. Written as DNA, the CDR3 is TGTGCCTGGGCCCCCAGTACAGATACGCAGTATTTT.

This clone appeared a few times. The chain employs TRBV28 and TRBJ1-1; 9 nucleotides agree with TRBD1. J lost 4 bases, V lost 2 bases, and 2 bases had no gene match. The CDR3 is 14 residues long. Germline assignment: CDR1 MDHEN and CDR2 SYDVKM. The CDR3, as DNA: TGTGCCAGCAGTTTAACAGGGGGCATCACTGAAGCTTTCTTT. Its protein is CASSLTGGITEAFF.

The V and J genes are TRBV5-1 and TRBJ2-7; 12 positions agree with TRBD1. The CDR3 contains 15 residues. Germline V gene data show CDR1 as SGHRS and CDR2 as YFSETQ. The junction had 7 bases not matched to a gene; V was cut back by 4 bases and J by 5 bases. CDR3 loop: CASSPGQGAYHEQYF. DNA for the CDR3: TGCGCCAGCAGCCCGGGACAGGGGGCGTATCACGAGCAGTACTTC.

The chain uses TRBV15 and TRBJ1-1; 8 bases line up with TRBD1. The trim removed 1 base at V and 7 bases at J, leaving 8 bases unmatched. The CDR3 spans 15 residues. CDR1 is LNHNV and CDR2 is YYDKDF in the germline V gene (reference sequence). The CDR3 loop reads CATSRGGTGFGEAFF. The CDR3 nucleotides are TGTGCCACCAGCAGAGGGGGGACAGGTTTTGGTGAAGCTTTCTTT.

J is TRBJ2-1 and V is TRBV5-1; D gene ambiguous. The CDR3 extends over 15 amino acids. V lost 0 bases and J lost 0, with 7 bases in between. Germline V gene lookup returns CDR1 SGHRS and CDR2 YFSETQ. The CDR3 protein is CASSLVSNSYNEQFF. The CDR3 bases are TGCGCCAGCAGCTTGGTTTCTAACTCCTACAATGAGCAGTTCTTC.

This clone was detected a few times. J is TRBJ1-5 and V is TRBV19; D is unclear. There are 12 residues in the CDR3. Germline V lookup: CDR1 LNHDA, CDR2 SQIVND (reference sequence). Trimming cost V 9 bases and J 5 bases, with 11 bases left between them. For the CDR3, the DNA is TGTGCCAGCAAGAGGGAATATCAGCCCCAGCATTTT. Amino acids: CASKREYQPQHF. The full variable domain, in which reference TRBV19 and TRBJ1-5 provide the parts outside the CDR3, is DGGITQSPKYLFRKEGQNVTLSCEQNLNHDAMYWYRQDPGQGLRLIYYSQIVNDFQKGDIAEGYSVSREKKESFPLTVTSAQKNPTAFYLCASKREYQPQHFGDGTRLSIL.

On this clone itself: Mismatch with germline at one junction end may stem from a read error. The J gene is TRBJ1-2, the V gene TRBV9; tentatively, D is TRBD1 (5 bases). The CDR3 is 11 amino acids. Germline V gene sequence: CDR1 SGDLS, CDR2 YYNGEE. CDR3 protein: CASSVGSGLAF. CDR3 DNA sequence: TGTGCCAGCAGCGTTGGCTCAGGGTTGGCCTTC.

With respect to this clone: One junction end does not reproduce the germline sequence, and a read error may be involved. This rearrangement joins TRBV10-3 to TRBJ2-1; TRBD2 aligns across 10 bases. Germline assignment: CDR1 ENHRY and CDR2 SYGVKD. The CDR3 sequence is 15 residues long. The CDR3 sequence: CASSGWLAGEDEQFF. The CDR3 DNA reads TGTGCCAGCAGTGGTTGGCTAGCGGGAGAGGATGAGCAGTTCTTC.

The chain couples TRBV7-9 to TRBJ2-5, with TRBD2 as a possible D gene (5 bases). The CDR3 has 15 amino acids. Trimming took off 3 bases at V and 2 bases at J, with 13 bases between the two ends. The germline V gene has CDR1 SEHNR and CDR2 FQNEAQ (reference sequence). The CDR3 nucleotides read TGTGCCAGCAGCTTCAAAGAAGCGGTACAAGAGACCCAGTACTTC. Amino acid sequence: CASSFKEAVQETQYF. Supplemented by reference TRBV7-9 and TRBJ2-5, the full variable domain reads DTGVSQNPRHKITKRGQNVTFRCDPISEHNRLYWYRQTLGQGPEFLTYFQNEAQLEKSRLLSDRFSAERPKGSFSTLEIQRTEQGDSAMYLCASSFKEAVQETQYFGPGTRLLVL.

The chain recombines TRBV5-1 with TRBJ2-1; D gene unclear. Trimming removed 0 bases from V and 1 base from J, with 8 bases in between. In germline, CDR1 is SGHRS, CDR2 YFSETQ. The CDR3 spans 15 residues. The CDR3, as DNA: TGCGCCAGCAGCTTGGCAGCGCCTTCCTACAATGAGCAGTTCTTC. It translates to CASSLAAPSYNEQFF.

This clone was found once. The chain combines TRBV27 with TRBJ2-3; 7 nucleotides match TRBD2. The germline CDR1 and CDR2 sequences are MNHEY and SMNVEV (reference sequence). J was trimmed by 2 bases and V by 1 base; bases with no gene match: 3. CDR3 length: 15 amino acids. CDR3 amino acids: CASSLLGTNTDTQYF. CDR3 nucleotide sequence: TGTGCCAGCAGTTTATTGGGGACTAACACAGATACGCAGTATTTT.

J is TRBJ1-3 and V is TRBV7-2, with D maybe TRBD1 (5 bases). The CDR3 runs 15 residues. Germline V gene sequence: CDR1 SGHTA, CDR2 FQGNSA. The ends were cut back, 1 base at V and 2 bases at J, with 9 bases in the middle. In DNA form, the CDR3 reads TGTGCCAGCAGCTTAGTTCCGGGGGCTGGAAACACCATATATTTT. It codes for CASSLVPGAGNTIYF.

The V and J genes are TRBV9 and TRBJ2-4, with no clear D. The germline V gene encodes CDR1 SGDLS and CDR2 YYNGEE. The V and J ends lost 0 bases and 0 bases respectively, with 7 bases between them. The CDR3 consists of 15 residues. The CDR3 DNA sequence: TGTGCCAGCAGCGTAGGAGCCGTAGCCAAAAACATTCAGTACTTC. Its translation: CASSVGAVAKNIQYF. The entire variable domain, with the rest obtained from reference TRBV9 and TRBJ2-4, is as follows: DSGVTQTPKHLITATGQRVTLRCSPRSGDLSVYWYQQSLDQGLQFLIQYYNGEERAKGNILERFSAQQFPDLHSELNLSSLELGDSALYFCASSVGAVAKNIQYFGAGTRLSVL.

The chain joins TRBV4-3 to TRBJ2-4; 10 bases match TRBD2. The junction had 14 bases not matched to a gene; V was cut back by 4 bases and J by 2 bases. There are 19 residues in the CDR3. Germline-derived CDR1 and CDR2 are LGHNA and YSLEER. CDR3 nucleotides: TGCGCCAGCAGCCCCTCCTCCTCTAGCGGGAGTCCTCCCAAAAACATTCAGTACTTC. Protein product: CASSPSSSSGSPPKNIQYF.

V usage is TRBV2 and J usage is TRBJ2-6, with D possibly matching TRBD1 (6 bases). The CDR3 is made up of 16 amino acids. Germline V gene sequence: CDR1 SNHLY, CDR2 FYNNEI. Deletions cut 9 bases from V and 4 bases from J, with 19 bases between. The CDR3 is CASPGKKGDGANVLTF. In DNA, the CDR3 is TGTGCCAGTCCAGGGAAGAAGGGGGACGGGGCCAACGTCCTGACTTTC.

The chain has TRBV6-5 and TRBJ2-1; 9 positions agree with TRBD2. Per germline, CDR1 MNHEY and CDR2 SVGAGI. Trimming took 2 bases from V and 7 from J; bases not matched to a gene: 6. This CDR3 has 15 residues. CDR3 nucleotide sequence: TGTGCCAGCAGTTACCTCGGGACTAGCATTAATGAGCAGTTCTTC. Translating gives CASSYLGTSINEQFF.

The chain links TRBV12-5 to TRBJ2-2, with a tentative D call TRBD2 (6 bases). CDR1 and CDR2 (germline): LGHNT, FRNRAP. The CDR3 has 15 amino acids. V was trimmed by 1 base and J by 6 bases, leaving 12 bases between them. The CDR3 protein is CASGLERQRAGELFF. CDR3 DNA: TGTGCTAGTGGTTTGGAGAGACAGCGGGCCGGGGAGCTGTTTTTT.

The rearrangement uses TRBV6-1 and TRBJ1-2; unclear D gene. Trimming removed 7 bases at V and 8 bases at J, with 17 bases between. This CDR3 region has 13 residues. Germline V gene data show CDR1 as MNHNS and CDR2 as SASEGT. The CDR3: CASKFGPQQGYTF. CDR3 nucleotide sequence: TGTGCCAGCAAGTTCGGCCCACAACAGGGCTACACCTTC.

CDR3 sequence (DNA): TGTGCCAGCCGCTACGAACCCGGCGGGAACACTGAAGCTTTCTTT. It is translated as CASRYEPGGNTEAFF. The chain links TRBV6-5 to TRBJ1-1; no clear D gene. This CDR3 region has 15 residues. Deletions cut 8 bases from V and 1 base from J, with 17 bases between. Germline V gene sequence: CDR1 MNHEY, CDR2 SVGAGI.

V and J are TRBV7-9 and TRBJ1-3; no firm D call. The V gene lost 4 bases and the J gene lost 0 bases, with 7 bases spanning the gap. CDR1 is SEHNR, CDR2 FQNEAQ, per germline (reference sequence). This CDR3 has 14 amino acids. Written as DNA, the CDR3 is TGTGCCAGCAGCTCCGTAGCCTCTGGAAACACCATATATTTT. This codes for CASSSVASGNTIYF.

CDR3 coding DNA: TGTGCCAGCAGCGTACTGGCTAGCGGGGGGGGGACCCAGTACTTC. The encoded protein is CASSVLASGGGTQYF. The genes are TRBV9 and TRBJ2-5, with 12 bases fitting TRBD2. CDR1 is SGDLS and CDR2 is YYNGEE in the germline V gene. CDR3 length equals 15 residues. The trim removed 1 base at V and 7 bases at J, leaving 5 bases unmatched.

This chain links TRBV21-1 with TRBJ1-2; TRBD1 is taken as the D call from the table, unchecked against the DNA. TRBV21-1 is a recognized pseudogene. The CDR3 covers 15 residues. Written as DNA, the CDR3 is TGTGCCAGCAGCACCCGACAGGGAGGACGGTCTGGCTACACCTTC. It encodes CASSTRQGGRSGYTF.

The chain uses TRBV11-3 and TRBJ2-1; no firm D call. Trimming shortened V by 1 base and J by 6 bases, and 7 bases separated the two germline ends. CDR3 length equals 13 residues. Germline assignment: CDR1 SGHNT and CDR2 YENEEA. In DNA form, the CDR3 reads TGTGCCAGCAGCTTAGTTGTCGGCAATGAGCAGTTCTTC. This translates into CASSLVVGNEQFF.

This rearrangement joins TRBV7-2 to TRBJ1-2; 8 nucleotides match TRBD1. Germline CDR1 reads SGHTA; CDR2 reads FQGNSA. Losses at the gene ends were 1 base for V and 4 bases for J; bases not matched to a gene: 8. The CDR3 runs to 16 residues. The CDR3 DNA follows: TGTGCCAGCAGCTTAGGGAGGACAGGGTTGAGCTATGGCTACACCTTC. Translated: CASSLGRTGLSYGYTF.

Here the CDR3 reads CASSFGTSAYEQYF. CDR3 bases: TGTGCCAGCAGCTTCGGGACTAGTGCCTACGAGCAGTACTTC. The V and J genes are TRBV7-2 and TRBJ2-7; 8 bases map to TRBD2. V trimming: 3 bases; J trimming: 2 bases; junction bases outside the gene matches: 3. Germline V gene data show CDR1 as SGHTA and CDR2 as FQGNSA. The CDR3 spans 14 residues. Filled out from reference TRBV7-2 and TRBJ2-7, the complete variable domain reads GAGVSQSPSNKVTEKGKDVELRCDPISGHTALYWYRQSLGQGLEFLIYFQGNSAPDKSGLPSDRFSAERTGGSVSTLTIQRTQQEDSAVYLCASSFGTSAYEQYFGPGTRLTVT.

At least ten counts were recorded for this clone. The CDR3 coding sequence is TGCGCCAGCAAAGAGAATCACGGGACTAGCGGTTCCTACGAGCAGTACTTC. Its translation: CASKENHGTSGSYEQYF. The chain recombines TRBV10-1 with TRBJ2-7, with 11 bases identical to TRBD2. The CDR3 is made up of 17 amino acids. Germline CDR1 is WNHNN and CDR2 is SYGVQD (reference sequence). Trimming took 7 bases from V and 1 from J; bases not matched to a gene: 12.